This T cell receptor beta chain is from a study of low-dose radiotherapy and immunotherapy resistance in tumors. Turning to the study itself: Cohort 1 was given 0.5 Gy per fraction every 2 weeks, for 6.5 Gy total.

Trimming cost V 6 bases and J 5 bases, with 13 bases left between them. CDR1 is WSHSY and CDR2 is SAAADI in the germline V gene. The CDR3 runs to 14 residues. Covering alpha and beta chains, TRAV- and TRBV-specific primers were used for the first-strand cDNA. TCRs underwent approximately 20 PCR cycles of amplification with a constant-region primer and V-primer adapter. TCRdb called the reads again in MiXCR, with one record for every CDR3 protein. Of roughly 14,000 distinct CDR3 sequences in the sample, roughly 60% are singletons; the top ten hold less than 8.5%. All of the donors were given nivolumab, ipilimumab, aspirin, low-dose cyclophosphamide and low-dose radiotherapy as part of RACIN, a single-arm trial.

The TCR comes from a human donor with advanced metastatic prostate, ovarian, gallbladder or colorectal cancer (not recorded which). This table probably holds off-target reads from a library built for another chain. The chain employs TRBV10-2 and TRBJ2-2, with D tentatively TRBD2 (6 bases). CDR3: CASREGRYTGELFF. The CDR3 bases are TGCGCCAGCAGGGAGGGCCGGTATACCGGGGAGCTGTTTTTT.